The 32 T cell receptor beta chains below come from one sample, sequenced in a study of OX40 agonist ivuxolimab in advanced cancers. Assay: immunoSEQ multiplex PCR; the TCRdb copy retains only in-frame clones and omits some. Of tens of thousands of clones in the sample, roughly 90% were seen once. Material: CD4+ or CD8+ T cells sorted from blood, obtained in a trial of the OX40 agonist ivuxolimab. The receptors originated from an adult with an advanced solid tumor such as melanoma, head and neck, liver or kidney cancer.

The chain couples TRBV4-1 to TRBJ2-7, with TRBD2 as a possible D gene (6 bases). V was cut by 3 bases and J by 3 bases, with 15 bases left in between. Germline V gives CDR1 MGHRA, CDR2 YSYEKL. CDR3 length equals 15 residues. The CDR3, as DNA: TGCGCCAGCAGCCAGACCCGGGACTCCGGCTACGAGCAGTACTTC. Translation: CASSQTRDSGYEQYF.

The chain is built from TRBV5-1 and TRBJ2-1, with D perhaps given as TRBD1 or TRBD2 (5 bases each). V was trimmed by 4 bases and J by 6 bases, leaving 11 bases between them. In germline, CDR1 is SGHRS, CDR2 YFSETQ. The CDR3 spans 13 residues. CDR3 sequence reads: CASSRGGINEQFF. CDR3 in DNA: TGCGCCAGCAGCCGGGGCGGTATCAATGAGCAGTTCTTC.

The genes are TRBV4-1 and TRBJ2-1; 8 nucleotides agree with TRBD2. Germline lookup yields CDR1 MGHRA and CDR2 YSYEKL. Trimming cost V 4 bases and J 16 bases; bases outside gene matches: 9. The CDR3 sequence is 12 residues long. As DNA, the CDR3 is TGCGCCAGCAGCCCGGGGGGGCCGCGGCGCTTCTTC. Translation gives CASSPGGPRRFF.

The chain combines TRBV10-1 with TRBJ1-2; D is perhaps TRBD1 (5 bases). The CDR3 covers 13 residues. Between the trimmed V and J ends, which lost 3 bases and 8 bases, there was a span of 13 bases. Germline values: CDR1 WNHNN, CDR2 SYGVQD (reference sequence). The CDR3 here is CASSDGQGRGYTF. CDR3 DNA: TGCGCCAGCAGTGATGGTCAGGGCAGAGGCTACACCTTC.

This chain joins TRBV9 and TRBJ2-5; TRBD1 matches at 10 bases. Germline V gene sequence: CDR1 SGDLS, CDR2 YYNGEE. The CDR3 has 15 amino acids. V trimming: 4 bases; J trimming: 5 bases; junction bases outside the gene matches: 8. CDR3 residues: CASSPRTGGTETQYF. The CDR3 nucleotides read TGTGCCAGCAGCCCTCGGACAGGGGGAACGGAGACCCAGTACTTC.

This clone was detected only a few times. This sequence joins TRBV18 and TRBJ2-2, with TRBD2 matching 11 bases. The CDR3 runs to 18 residues. Germline CDR1 is KGHSH and CDR2 is LQKENI. Germline trimming cut 2 bases from V and 2 bases from J; bases unmatched to any gene: 7. CDR3 sequence: CASSPALTSGSNTGELFF. The CDR3 DNA is TGTGCCAGCTCACCAGCCCTAACTAGCGGGAGTAACACCGGGGAGCTGTTTTTT.

This chain connects TRBV28 to TRBJ2-7, with 12 bases lining up with TRBD1. V shed 8 bases, J shed 9 bases, and the junction held 8 bases outside the gene matches. CDR1 is MDHEN, CDR2 SYDVKM, per germline. The CDR3 runs 13 residues. Written as DNA, the CDR3 is TGTGCCAGCGGCCCGGGACAGGGGGCGACGCAGTACTTC. Protein sequence: CASGPGQGATQYF.

The chain carries TRBV6-5 and TRBJ1-4; a weak D match, TRBD1 (6 bases). Trimming took 0 bases from V and 6 from J, leaving 14 bases between them. The CDR3 has 16 residues. Looked up from germline, CDR1 is MNHEY and CDR2 is SVGAGI. The CDR3 nucleotides read TGTGCCAGCAGTTACTCGGGGGGGGCCTCTGATGAAAAACTGTTTTTT. Its protein is CASSYSGGASDEKLFF.

Comment on this clone: A junction end diverges from the germline sequence, so it may reflect a read error. The chain is built from TRBV4-1 and TRBJ2-7; 7 bases agree with TRBD2. This CDR3 has 16 residues. The germline gives CDR1 MGHRA, CDR2 YSYEKL. CDR3 amino acids: CASSQVQGAGSYEQYF. The CDR3 DNA follows: TGTGCCAGCAGCCAAGTCCAGGGAGCGGGGAGCTACGAGCAGTACTTC.

This clone appeared a single time. DNA of the CDR3: TGTGCCATCAGCCCCGTAGGGGGCACTGAAGCTTTCTTT. Protein product: CAISPVGGTEAFF. V usage is TRBV10-3 and J usage is TRBJ1-1; a weak D match, TRBD1 (6 bases). The V gene lost 6 bases and the J gene lost 4 bases, with 12 bases spanning the gap. Germline V gene sequence: CDR1 ENHRY, CDR2 SYGVKD. The CDR3 is made up of 13 amino acids.

V gene TRBV6-5 combines with J gene TRBJ2-5; D is perhaps TRBD1 or TRBD2 (6 bases each). Germline CDR1 MNHEY, CDR2 SVGAGI. CDR3 length: 12 amino acids. V lost 7 bases and J lost 4, with 10 bases in between. CDR3 amino acids: CASNGGGETQYF. Here the CDR3 DNA reads TGTGCCAGCAACGGGGGCGGAGAGACCCAGTACTTC.

The chain has TRBV9 and TRBJ1-1; 7 bases agree with TRBD1. This CDR3 spans 16 amino acids. V lost 3 bases, J lost 2 bases, and 10 bases stayed unmatched. Germline V gene data show CDR1 as SGDLS and CDR2 as YYNGEE. For the CDR3, the DNA is TGTGCCAGCAGCGGAAACCTGGGACAGCCCAACACTGAAGCTTTCTTT. Translation: CASSGNLGQPNTEAFF.

V and J are TRBV28 and TRBJ2-7; D tentatively reads TRBD1 or TRBD2 (6 bases each). With 6 bases removed from V and 8 bases from J, the gap between germline ends came to 17 bases. Germline V CDR1 and CDR2: MDHEN, SYDVKM. CDR3 size: 13 residues. The CDR3 here is CASRMLRGEQQYF. The CDR3 DNA sequence: TGTGCCAGCAGAATGCTGAGGGGGGAGCAGCAGTACTTC.

V and J are TRBV5-4 and TRBJ2-1, with D perhaps TRBD1 or TRBD2 (5 bases each). CDR1 is SGHNT, CDR2 YYREEE, per germline (reference sequence). The CDR3 extends over 13 amino acids. Trimming left V 0 bases short and J 10 bases short, with 11 bases between. The CDR3 nucleotides are TGTGCCAGCAGCTTGGGGGGGTCGTTCGAGCAGTTCTTC. Amino acids: CASSLGGSFEQFF.

This clone was observed a single time. The chain recombines TRBV2 with TRBJ1-5; D is unclear. The CDR3 extends over 15 amino acids. The V gene's germline CDR1 is SNHLY and CDR2 FYNNEI. Deletions cut 4 bases from V and 0 bases from J, with 10 bases between. CDR3 protein: CASSVERSSNQPQHF. The DNA for the CDR3 is TGTGCCAGCAGTGTGGAGCGGAGTAGCAATCAGCCCCAGCATTTT.

The chain carries TRBV10-1 and TRBJ1-6, with TRBD1 as a possible D gene (5 bases). Germline V CDR1 and CDR2: WNHNN, SYGVQD (reference sequence). The V and J ends lost 0 bases and 6 bases respectively, with 9 bases between them. The CDR3 length is 15 residues. CDR3 DNA: TGCGCCAGCAGTGAGTCTCGACAGATTAATTCACCCCTCCACTTT. Protein: CASSESRQINSPLHF.

The CDR3 region is CASSHPQNNSPLHF. In DNA form, the CDR3 reads TGTGCCAGCAGCCACCCACAGAATAATTCACCCCTCCACTTT. The rearrangement uses TRBV4-2 and TRBJ1-6; no firm D call. The CDR3 length is 14 residues. The germline V gene encodes CDR1 LGHNA and CDR2 YNFKEQ. V shed 3 bases and J shed 5 bases, with 8 bases lying between them.

Only a few counts were recorded for this clone. The chain is built from TRBV2 and TRBJ1-3; D not resolved. Germline V gene sequence: CDR1 SNHLY, CDR2 FYNNEI. Trimming left V 6 bases short and J 0 bases short, with 15 bases between. The CDR3 is made up of 16 amino acids. This chain's CDR3 is CASRKDFPSSGNTIYF. The DNA for the CDR3 is TGTGCCAGCAGAAAGGACTTCCCGAGCTCTGGAAACACCATATATTTT.

This clone was detected only a few times. J is TRBJ1-3 and V is TRBV7-9; a possible D gene is TRBD1 (5 bases). The CDR3 has 12 amino acids. Germline V CDR1 and CDR2: SEHNR, FQNEAQ (reference sequence). Trimming removed 2 bases from V and 8 bases from J, with 7 bases in between. This CDR3 reads CASSLQGYTIYF. Here the CDR3 DNA reads TGTGCCAGCAGCTTACAGGGATACACCATATATTTT.

CDR3 sequence: CASSLGGPWEYEQYF. CDR3 coding DNA: TGTGCCAGCAGCTTAGGGGGACCCTGGGAATACGAGCAGTACTTC. V and J are TRBV7-9 and TRBJ2-7; D is possibly TRBD1 or TRBD2 (5 bases each). V was pared by 1 base and J by 4 bases, with 14 bases between. CDR3 length: 15 residues. Germline lookup yields CDR1 SEHNR and CDR2 FQNEAQ (reference sequence).

This rearrangement joins TRBV20-1 to TRBJ2-7; D unresolved. The CDR3 runs 11 residues. Looked up from germline, CDR1 is DFQATT and CDR2 is SNEGSKA (reference sequence). V was cut by 3 bases and J by 4 bases, with 7 bases left in between. Written as DNA, the CDR3 is TGCAGTGCTAGTGGCGGTTACGAGCAGTACTTC. Amino acid sequence: CSASGGYEQYF.

The gene calls are TRBV11-2 and TRBJ2-4; D remains ambiguous. The V gene lost 4 bases and the J gene lost 0 bases, with 13 bases spanning the gap. The CDR3 extends over 16 amino acids. CDR1 and CDR2 (germline): SGHAT, FQNNGV. The DNA for the CDR3 is TGTGCCAGCAGCTATGTAGGGTTGCTAGCCAAAAACATTCAGTACTTC. Translation gives CASSYVGLLAKNIQYF.

The rearrangement joins TRBV6-1 to TRBJ2-5, with 11 bases that match TRBD1. The J segment lost 3 bases and the V segment lost 10 bases, leaving 10 bases of the junction unmatched. The CDR3 consists of 15 residues. Germline V gives CDR1 MNHNS, CDR2 SASEGT. Written as DNA, the CDR3 is TGTGCCACCGCGATGGACAGGGGGCGCGAAGAGACCCAGTACTTC. This translates into CATAMDRGREETQYF.

This chain connects TRBV21-1 to TRBJ2-1; TRBD2, the D gene given by the table, was not confirmed from the DNA. TRBV21-1 is a pseudogene. This CDR3 comprises 16 residues. Here the CDR3 DNA reads TGTGCCAGCAGAATCTCCACTAGCGGGAGAGGGAATGAGCAGTTCTTC. Translation: CASRISTSGRGNEQFF.

The chain is built from TRBV7-2 and TRBJ2-1; D gene ambiguous. Trimming removed 6 bases from V and 6 bases from J, with 6 bases in between. The CDR3 totals 11 residues. The germline V gene has CDR1 SGHTA and CDR2 FQGNSA. CDR3 sequence: CASSRINEQFF. In nucleotides, the CDR3 is TGTGCCAGCAGTCGAATCAATGAGCAGTTCTTC.

The rearrangement uses TRBV10-2 and TRBJ1-6, with D hard to call. This CDR3 has 16 residues. With 2 bases removed from V and 7 bases from J, the gap between germline ends came to 15 bases. The V gene's germline CDR1 is WSHSY and CDR2 SAAADI. CDR3: CASSERFGLRNSPLHF. The DNA for the CDR3 is TGCGCCAGCAGTGAGAGGTTTGGATTGCGGAATTCACCCCTCCACTTT.

The genes are TRBV10-1 and TRBJ2-5, with D perhaps assigned TRBD1 or TRBD2 (5 bases each). Trimming pared 6 bases from V and 5 bases from J, leaving 16 bases between. This CDR3 contains 14 residues. Germline assignment: CDR1 WNHNN and CDR2 SYGVQD (reference sequence). The CDR3 loop reads CASSGGGAGETQYF. The CDR3 DNA reads TGCGCCAGCAGCGGAGGTGGGGCAGGGGAGACCCAGTACTTC.

The V call is TRBV19, the J call TRBJ1-1; D unclear. The V gene lost 1 base and the J gene lost 3 bases, with 12 bases spanning the gap. Looked up from germline, CDR1 is LNHDA and CDR2 is SQIVND (reference sequence). The CDR3 spans 15 residues. CDR3 loop: CASSIAHGIYTEAFF. Written as DNA, the CDR3 is TGTGCCAGTAGTATAGCCCACGGCATCTACACTGAAGCTTTCTTT.

This clone was seen a few times. The genes are TRBV6-1 and TRBJ2-1; TRBD2 matches at 7 bases. This CDR3 is built from 14 residues. The germline V gene encodes CDR1 MNHNS and CDR2 SASEGT. Trimming at V came to 0 bases and at J to 5 bases, leaving 1 base not matched to a gene. The DNA for the CDR3 is TGTGCCAGCAGTGAAGCGGGAGGGCACAATGAGCAGTTCTTC. This gives the protein CASSEAGGHNEQFF.

The table lists this clone with a few counts. The V and J genes are TRBV10-1 and TRBJ2-3, with 9 bases identical to TRBD2. Germline CDR1 is WNHNN and CDR2 is SYGVQD (reference sequence). This CDR3 has 17 residues. Unmatched junction bases numbered 9, after V lost 5 bases and J lost 0 bases. CDR3 bases: TGCGCCAGCAGTAATAGACTAGCGGTACCTAGCACAGATACGCAGTATTTT. This translates into CASSNRLAVPSTDTQYF.

J is TRBJ2-3 and V is TRBV4-2; 14 bases align to TRBD2. The germline V gene encodes CDR1 LGHNA and CDR2 YNFKEQ. This CDR3 has 18 amino acids. J gave up 7 bases and V 4 bases, and 13 bases lay outside the gene matches. The CDR3 nucleotides read TGTGCCAGCAGCCGGGGTCCTGGACTAGCGGGAGGAAGTAATACGCAGTATTTT. Amino acids: CASSRGPGLAGGSNTQYF.

The chain combines TRBV19 with TRBJ2-5; D is perhaps TRBD2 (6 bases). V lost 3 bases and J lost 1, with 9 bases in between. The length of the CDR3 is 14 residues. CDR1 and CDR2 from the germline V gene are LNHDA and SQIVND (reference sequence). The CDR3 sequence: CASSIAGLQETQYF. The CDR3 nucleotides are TGTGCCAGTAGTATCGCGGGGCTCCAAGAGACCCAGTACTTC.